The 7 T cell receptor beta chains reported below all come from one sample, sequenced in a study of blood T cells in healthy people across ages. Combining a sample-barcoded 5' primer with a J-beta primer mix, a second PCR ran for about 6 to 11 cycles. TCRdb reanalysed the 5' RACE reads using MiXCR and keeps one entry per CDR3 protein. The data show over 450,000 distinct CDR3 sequences, with approximately 25% seen just once and around 10% held by the top ten. These same data were also listed under a study on T cells of mothers and their children.

The sequenced sample was blood. These receptors came from a boy aged 5-17 years in good health.

This clonotype was detected a few times. The V gene is TRBV4-2, the J gene TRBJ2-5, with 10 positions matching TRBD1. Trimming cost V 0 bases and J 3 bases; bases outside gene matches: 7. CDR1 LGHNA and CDR2 YNFKEQ come from the germline V gene. CDR3 length: 17 amino acids. The DNA of the CDR3 is TGTGCCAGCAGCCAAGAGGGGACCGGGACAGGGGAAGAGACCCAGTACTTC. Amino acid sequence: CASSQEGTGTGEETQYF.

This clonotype was detected only once. The junction departs from germline at one end; a sequencing error may be responsible. This chain joins TRBV4-1 and TRBJ1-6, with TRBD1 as a possible D gene (6 bases). Germline CDR1 MGHRA, CDR2 YSYEKL. This CDR3 has 17 amino acids. CDR3 sequence reads: CASSQDTGIYYNPPLHF. The CDR3 DNA reads TGCGCCAGCAGCCAAGATACAGGGATTTATTATAATCCACCCCTCCACTTT.

The chain combines TRBV20-1 with TRBJ2-1, with D perhaps TRBD1 or TRBD2 (5 bases each). In germline, CDR1 is DFQATT, CDR2 SNEGSKA (reference sequence). The length of the CDR3 is 15 residues. The germline V and J ends were trimmed by 6 bases and 0 bases, with 15 bases remaining between them. As DNA, the CDR3 is TGCAGTGCCCCGCTGGGGGATAGCTCCTACAATGAGCAGTTCTTC. It translates to CSAPLGDSSYNEQFF.

This clonotype was recorded at least ten times. The CDR3 spells CASSQESRTGGLGGYTF. CDR3 nucleotides: TGCGCCAGCAGCCAAGAATCTCGGACAGGCGGTCTCGGCGGCTACACCTTC. V is TRBV4-3 and J is TRBJ1-2; TRBD1 matches at 7 bases. V dropped 0 bases and J dropped 8; count of bases not matched to a gene: 15. The CDR3 loop spans 17 amino acids. The germline V gene has CDR1 LGHNA and CDR2 YSLEER.

V gene TRBV7-9 combines with J gene TRBJ2-7; D is ambiguous. The CDR3 loop spans 13 amino acids. Germline CDR1 and CDR2: SEHNR and FQNEAQ (reference sequence). V was clipped by 1 base and J by 7 bases, with 11 bases between them. CDR3: CASSLVAFWEQYF. The DNA of the CDR3 is TGTGCCAGCAGCTTAGTTGCCTTTTGGGAGCAGTACTTC.

This clonotype came up many times. This chain joins TRBV6-5 and TRBJ1-4; TRBD1 agrees at 12 bases. The CDR3 is made up of 14 amino acids. Germline-derived CDR1 and CDR2 are MNHEY and SVGAGI. Trimming at V came to 8 bases and at J to 14 bases, leaving 12 bases not matched to a gene. In nucleotides, the CDR3 is TGTGCCAGCGCGGGACAGGGGGCATCTCCGTGGCTGTTTTTT. It encodes CASAGQGASPWLFF.

This clonotype has at least ten counts. The chain uses TRBV9 and TRBJ2-3; 9 bases align to TRBD1. This CDR3 region has 15 residues. Trimming at V came to 4 bases and at J to 4 bases, leaving 7 bases not matched to a gene. Germline V gene data show CDR1 as SGDLS and CDR2 as YYNGEE. The CDR3 reads CASSSRTGAPDTQYF. The CDR3 DNA follows: TGTGCCAGCAGCTCCCGGACAGGGGCGCCAGATACGCAGTATTTT.